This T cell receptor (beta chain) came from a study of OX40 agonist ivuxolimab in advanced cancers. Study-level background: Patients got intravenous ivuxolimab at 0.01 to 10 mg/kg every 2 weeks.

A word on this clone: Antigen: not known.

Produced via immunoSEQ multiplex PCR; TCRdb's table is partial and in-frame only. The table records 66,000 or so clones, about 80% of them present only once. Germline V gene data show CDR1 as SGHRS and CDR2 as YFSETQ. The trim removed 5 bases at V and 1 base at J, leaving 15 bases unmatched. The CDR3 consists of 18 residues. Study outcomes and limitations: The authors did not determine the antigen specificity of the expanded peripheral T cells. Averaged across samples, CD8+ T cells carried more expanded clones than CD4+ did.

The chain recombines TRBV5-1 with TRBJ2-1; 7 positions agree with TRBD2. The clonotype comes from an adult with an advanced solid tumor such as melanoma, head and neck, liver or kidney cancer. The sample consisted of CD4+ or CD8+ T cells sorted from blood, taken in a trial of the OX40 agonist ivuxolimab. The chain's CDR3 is CASRTGTTIIPSYNEQFF. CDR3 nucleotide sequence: TGCGCCAGCAGAACCGGGACTACCATTATACCATCCTACAATGAGCAGTTCTTC.